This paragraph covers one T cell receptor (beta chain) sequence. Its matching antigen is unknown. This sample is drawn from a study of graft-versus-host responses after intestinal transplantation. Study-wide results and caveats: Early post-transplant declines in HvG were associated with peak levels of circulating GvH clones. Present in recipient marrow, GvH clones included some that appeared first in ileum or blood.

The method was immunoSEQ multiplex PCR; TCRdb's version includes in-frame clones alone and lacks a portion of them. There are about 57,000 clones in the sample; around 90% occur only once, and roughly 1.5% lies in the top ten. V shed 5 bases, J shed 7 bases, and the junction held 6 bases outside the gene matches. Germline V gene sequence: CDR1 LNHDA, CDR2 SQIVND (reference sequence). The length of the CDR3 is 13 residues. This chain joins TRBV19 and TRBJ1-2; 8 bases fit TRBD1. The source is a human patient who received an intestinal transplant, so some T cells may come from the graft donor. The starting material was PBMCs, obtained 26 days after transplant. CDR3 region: CASSRTGQGGYTF. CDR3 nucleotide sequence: TGTGCCAGTAGTCGGACAGGGCAGGGTGGCTACACCTTC.